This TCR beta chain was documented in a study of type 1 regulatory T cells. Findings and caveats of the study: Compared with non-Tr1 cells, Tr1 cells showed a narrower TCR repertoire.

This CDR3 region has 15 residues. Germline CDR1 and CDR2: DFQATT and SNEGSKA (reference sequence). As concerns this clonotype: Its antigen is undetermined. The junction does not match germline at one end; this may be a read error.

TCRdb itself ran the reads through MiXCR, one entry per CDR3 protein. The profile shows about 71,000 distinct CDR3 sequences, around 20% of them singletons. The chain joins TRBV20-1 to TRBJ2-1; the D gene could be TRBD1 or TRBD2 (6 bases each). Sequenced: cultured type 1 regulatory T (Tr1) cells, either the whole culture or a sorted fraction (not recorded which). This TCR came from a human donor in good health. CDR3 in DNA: TGCAGTGCTCATGGTCGGCACGGGGGCTACAGTGAGCAGTTCTTC. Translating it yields CSAHGRHGGYSEQFF.